This is a list of T cell receptor beta chains from one sample in a study of blood T cell repertoires in COVID-19. Only in-frame clones appear in the TCRdb table, and some are missing; sequencing was by immunoSEQ multiplex PCR. In the table there are about 190,000 clones, under 85% of which are singletons. The material sequenced was peripheral blood. The receptors stem from a middle-aged woman with acute or convalescent COVID-19. CDR3s include the opening cysteine and the closing phenylalanine or tryptophan. A D gene is named only where the DNA matches it firmly. A row's size may be missing; if present it is once, few, many or a size class.

>TRBV5-4|.|.|TRBJ2-7
TGTGCCAGCAGCCGACGGGACACCCTTTACTACGAGCAGTACTTC
CASSRRDTLYYEQYF
>TRBV28|.|TRBD1|TRBJ2-7
TGTGCCAGCACCGGACAGGCACTACCCGAGCAGTACTTC
CASTGQALPEQYF
>TRBV7-8|.|.|TRBJ2-7
TGTGCCAGCAGCAACCGGGTTACCTCCTACGAGCAGTACTTC
CASSNRVTSYEQYF
>TRBV10-3|once|TRBD1|TRBJ1-2
TGTGCCACTAGGGACAGGCCAAGTCTTAACTATGGCTACACCTTC
CATRDRPSLNYGYTF
>TRBV7-2|.|.|TRBJ1-1
TGTGCCAGCAGCTCACAAGGAGACACTGAAGCTTTCTTT
CASSSQGDTEAFF
>TRBV2|.|.|TRBJ2-1
TGTGCCAGCAGCGAGGTGGTGGGCTACAATGAGCAGTTCTTC
CASSEVVGYNEQFF
>TRBV14|.|.|TRBJ2-2
TGTGCCAGCAGCCAAGGCTTTGGGAGAAGTGGCACCGGGGAGCTGTTTTTT
CASSQGFGRSGTGELFF
>TRBV2|.|.|TRBJ2-5
TGTGCCAGCAGTCTTAATGTTGAAGAGACCCAGTACTTC
CASSLNVEETQYF
>TRBV30|once|TRBD1|TRBJ1-5
TGTGCCTGGAATTATCCAGGGGGCAAACAGCCCCAGCATTTT
CAWNYPGGKQPQHF
>TRBV28|.|.|TRBJ1-5
TGTGCCAGCAGTTGGAGGTGGGAGCCCCAGCATTTT
CASSWRWEPQHF
>TRBV6-5|.|.|TRBJ2-1
TGTGCCAGCAGTTGGACCGCGGGGCACAATGAGCAGTTCTTC
CASSWTAGHNEQFF
>TRBV18|.|.|TRBJ2-7
TGTGCCAGCTCACCTAGTAACGGGGCCTACGAGCAGTACTTC
CASSPSNGAYEQYF
>TRBV2|.|TRBD2|TRBJ2-3
TGTGCCAGCAGCCTTGGGAGCGGGGGTTACACAGATACGCAGTATTTT
CASSLGSGGYTDTQYF
>TRBV25-1|.|TRBD1|TRBJ1-5
TGTTCCCTACGGGGGGACAGGGAGTTATATAGCAATCAGCCCCAGCATTTT
CSLRGDRELYSNQPQHF
>TRBV7-9|.|TRBD1|TRBJ2-7
TGTGCCAGCAGCCACCGGGACAGGGGGCGCGACTACGAGCAGTACTTC
CASSHRDRGRDYEQYF
>TRBV19|.|TRBD1|TRBJ1-6
TGTGCCAGTAGCCGGGACAGGGGATCACCCCTCCACTTT
CASSRDRGSPLHF
>TRBV7-9|.|.|TRBJ1-1
TGTGCCAGCAGCCCTCGACAGGCCTTGAACACTGAAGCTTTCTTT
CASSPRQALNTEAFF
>TRBV19|.|.|TRBJ2-3
TGTGCCAGTAGTTGGGCTAGCCCTAGCACAGATACGCAGTATTTT
CASSWASPSTDTQYF
>TRBV7-6|.|.|TRBJ1-2
TGTGCCAGCAGCTCGGGCTCGGGGAATGGCTATGGCTACACCTTC
CASSSGSGNGYGYTF
>TRBV6-5|.|.|TRBJ1-1
TGTGCCACCATGGGCCTCCAGGGGTGGGGGGCTTTCTTT
CATMGLQGWGAFF
>TRBV9|.|TRBD2|TRBJ2-1
TGTGCCAGCAGCGTCGAGGTTAGCGGGAGGGACAATGAGCAGTTCTTC
CASSVEVSGRDNEQFF
>TRBV18|.|.|TRBJ2-4
TGTGCCAGCTCACCCGGAGGGAGCCCCAAAAACATTCAGTACTTC
CASSPGGSPKNIQYF
>TRBV3-1/TRBV3-2|.|.|TRBJ2-5
TGTGCCAGCAGTAAATCGGACCAAGAGACCCAGTACTTC
CASSKSDQETQYF
>TRBV7-8|.|TRBD1|TRBJ2-1
TGTGCCAGCAGCTTAGGCAACCGGGACAGGCCCTACAATGAGCAGTTCTTC
CASSLGNRDRPYNEQFF
>TRBV28|once|.|TRBJ1-4
TGTGCCAGCAGCTTAGGTGGGGCGTCTAATGAAAAACTGTTTTTT
CASSLGGASNEKLFF
>TRBV19|.|TRBD1|TRBJ1-2
TGTGCCAGTAGTATCCCGCTCCCGGACAGGGGGAGGAGGGGCTACACCTTC
CASSIPLPDRGRRGYTF
>TRBV7-2|.|.|TRBJ2-1
TGTGCCAGCAGCTTAGGAGTTGGGGGGGCCAATGAGCAGTTCTTC
CASSLGVGGANEQFF
>TRBV10-2|once|TRBD2|TRBJ2-3
TGCGCCAGCAGTCTATCTAGCGGGAGCACAGATACGCAGTATTTT
CASSLSSGSTDTQYF
>TRBV24-1|.|.|TRBJ1-2
TGTGCCACCAGTGCTCCGGTCGGGGATGGCTACACCTTC
CATSAPVGDGYTF
>TRBV18|.|.|TRBJ1-5
TGTGCCAGCTCCCGAGGCGAGGGGGTGAGGCAGCCCCAGCATTTT
CASSRGEGVRQPQHF
>TRBV4-1|.|.|TRBJ1-3
TGCGCCAGCAGCCAAGTGGGCGTCTCTGGAAACACCATATATTTT
CASSQVGVSGNTIYF
>TRBV7-2|.|.|TRBJ1-2
TGTGCCAGCAGCCCTCAGTATAACTATGGCTACACCTTC
CASSPQYNYGYTF
>TRBV5-1|.|TRBD1|TRBJ1-1
TGCGCCAGCAGATCAGACAGGGGGGGCACTGAAGCTTTCTTT
CASRSDRGGTEAFF
>TRBV27|.|.|TRBJ1-1
TGTGCCAGCAGTTTCTCAGACAGCTTGAACACTGAAGCTTTCTTT
CASSFSDSLNTEAFF
>TRBV3-1/TRBV3-2|.|.|TRBJ1-1
TGTGCCAGCAGCGCACTAGGCGAAAACACTGAAGCTTTCTTT
CASSALGENTEAFF
>TRBV5-5|.|.|TRBJ1-4
TGTGCCAGCAGCCATTCGGACAGTGAAGTGGAAAAACTGTTTTTT
CASSHSDSEVEKLFF
>TRBV18|.|.|TRBJ2-7
TGTGCCAGCTCACCTTGGGGAGCTTCCTACGAGCAGTACTTC
CASSPWGASYEQYF
>TRBV4-2|.|.|TRBJ2-1
TGTGCCAGCAGCCCTATGGGGGACTTACGCAATGAGCAGTTCTTC
CASSPMGDLRNEQFF
>TRBV6-5|.|.|TRBJ1-4
TGTGCCAGCAGTTACTCTGACCACCCGGGAAATGAAAAACTGTTTTTT
CASSYSDHPGNEKLFF
>TRBV9|.|TRBD2|TRBJ2-7
TGTGCCAGCAGCCTTAGCGGGATAAGCTCCTACGAGCAGTACTTC
CASSLSGISSYEQYF
>TRBV29-1|.|TRBD1|TRBJ1-5
TGCAGCGTTGGGGACAGGGGGCTTCAGCCCCAGCATTTT
CSVGDRGLQPQHF
>TRBV7-2|few|TRBD1|TRBJ2-2
TGTGCCAGCAGCTTATTCTGGACAGGGGCGCACACCGGGGAGCTGTTTTTT
CASSLFWTGAHTGELFF
>TRBV7-8|few|.|TRBJ1-4
TGTGCCAGCAGCTTAGGGAGGGGAGATGAAAAACTGTTTTTT
CASSLGRGDEKLFF
>TRBV30|.|TRBD2|TRBJ2-3
TGTGCTTACAGGGCGGGGGGGAGAGATACGCAGTATTTT
CAYRAGGRDTQYF
>TRBV5-4|.|TRBD2|TRBJ2-3
TGTGCCAGCAGCCTCGGGCGGGAGGGGCATACGCAGTATTTT
CASSLGREGHTQYF
>TRBV11-2|.|.|TRBJ1-2
TGTGCCAGCAGCTTAGCCCCTCACAGGGCGGACTATGGCTACACCTTC
CASSLAPHRADYGYTF
>TRBV27|.|TRBD2|TRBJ2-7
TGTGCCAGCAGTTCACTCGGGACTAGCGGGAGGTCCTACGAGCAGTACTTC
CASSSLGTSGRSYEQYF
>TRBV6-1|once|.|TRBJ2-5
TGTGCCAGCAGTGAGGTGTCGGGGAACCAAGAGACCCAGTACTTC
CASSEVSGNQETQYF
>TRBV6-5|.|TRBD1|TRBJ1-3
TGTGCCAGCATCACAGGGGCCTCTGGAAACACCATATATTTT
CASITGASGNTIYF
>TRBV5-5|once|.|TRBJ1-1
TGTGCCAGCAGCTTGTCCCGGGGGGGCCTACTTACTGAAGCTTTCTTT
CASSLSRGGLLTEAFF
>TRBV6-5|.|TRBD1|TRBJ2-3
TGTGCCAGCGAGGGGGCCCATTACACAGATACGCAGTATTTT
CASEGAHYTDTQYF
>TRBV24-1|.|.|TRBJ2-2
TGTGCCTCCCGGGGCACCGGGGAGCTGTTTTTT
CASRGTGELFF
>TRBV4-1|.|TRBD1|TRBJ2-6
TGCGCCAGCAGCCACAGACCGGGACAGATAATCTCTGGGGCCAACGTCCTGACTTTC
CASSHRPGQIISGANVLTF
>TRBV5-6|.|TRBD1|TRBJ1-5
TGTGCCAGCAGCCAAACTAAGGGACAGATTAATAGCAATCAGCCCCAGCATTTT
CASSQTKGQINSNQPQHF